These T cell receptor beta chains were read from a single sample in a study of T cell responses to AZD1222 COVID-19 vaccine. Produced via immunoSEQ multiplex PCR; TCRdb's table is partial and in-frame only. The sample contains roughly 190,000 clones, almost 95% of which appear only once. The specimen was peripheral blood, collected on day 0 of AZD1222 vaccination. These receptors were collected from an adult in good health. CDR3s include the opening cysteine and the closing phenylalanine or tryptophan. The D gene is left open where the match is weak. Clone size is not always given. Where it is, it says once, few, many or a class for expanded clones.

V gene,J gene,clone size,D gene,CDR3 DNA,CDR3 protein
TRBV3-1/TRBV3-2,TRBJ1-1,-,-,TGTGCCAGCAGCCAGGGGAGTCGCACTGAAGCTTTCTTT,CASSQGSRTEAFF
TRBV3-1/TRBV3-2,TRBJ1-5,-,-,TGTGCCAGCAGCCGAGGGACCCTGGGCAATCAGCCCCAGCATTTT,CASSRGTLGNQPQHF
TRBV5-1,TRBJ1-3,-,-,TGCGCCAGCACGGGAGGTGTTCACGGAAACACCATATATTTT,CASTGGVHGNTIYF
TRBV12-3/TRBV12-4,TRBJ1-1,-,-,TGTGCCAGCAGTCTTACCGGGACAGAAGCTTTCTTT,CASSLTGTEAFF
TRBV5-1,TRBJ1-5,once,-,TGCGCCAGCAGCCCGGGGGGACCCTATAGCAATCAGCCCCAGCATTTT,CASSPGGPYSNQPQHF
TRBV27,TRBJ1-2,-,-,TGTGCCAGCAGTTTTAGCCGCTTCAATGGCTACACCTTC,CASSFSRFNGYTF
TRBV11-2,TRBJ1-4,-,TRBD1,TGTGCCAGCAGCTTAAGTGGGACAGGGAACGGCCTGTTTTTT,CASSLSGTGNGLFF
TRBV6-5,TRBJ1-1,-,TRBD1,TGTGCCAGCAGTTACTCAAGACAGGGGTACGGTGAAGCTTTCTTT,CASSYSRQGYGEAFF
TRBV15,TRBJ2-5,-,-,TGTGCCACCAGCCGGCGGCAAGAGACCCAGTACTTC,CATSRRQETQYF
TRBV27,TRBJ1-5,few,-,TGTGCCAGCAGTTTATCGGAGGGGTCAGGAGCCCAGCATTTT,CASSLSEGSGAQHF
TRBV7-9,TRBJ1-5,-,-,TGTGCCAGCAGCTTTGGGGGGGCGTCCACTCAGCCCCAGCATTTT,CASSFGGASTQPQHF
TRBV7-3,TRBJ2-2,-,-,TGTGCCAGCAGCCCTACCCTCGGGGAGCTGTTTTTT,CASSPTLGELFF
TRBV7-9,TRBJ1-5,-,-,TGTGCCAGCAGCTTAGCTGGTCAGCCCCAGCATTTT,CASSLAGQPQHF
TRBV6-1,TRBJ1-1,-,-,TGTGCCAGCAGTGAAAGGCTGGGCACTGAAGCTTTCTTT,CASSERLGTEAFF
TRBV9,TRBJ1-2,-,-,TGTGCCAGCAGCGGTAACTATGGCTACACCTTC,CASSGNYGYTF
TRBV2,TRBJ1-5,-,-,TGTGCCAGCAGTGAAGCCTACGGGTTGCCCCAGCATTTT,CASSEAYGLPQHF
TRBV18,TRBJ1-2,once,-,TGTGCCAGCTCACTGGAAGGGAACTATGGCTACACCTTC,CASSLEGNYGYTF
TRBV5-1,TRBJ1-2,-,-,TGCGCCAGCAGCCCTGGGTCTTCCCGCGGCTATGGCTACACCTTC,CASSPGSSRGYGYTF